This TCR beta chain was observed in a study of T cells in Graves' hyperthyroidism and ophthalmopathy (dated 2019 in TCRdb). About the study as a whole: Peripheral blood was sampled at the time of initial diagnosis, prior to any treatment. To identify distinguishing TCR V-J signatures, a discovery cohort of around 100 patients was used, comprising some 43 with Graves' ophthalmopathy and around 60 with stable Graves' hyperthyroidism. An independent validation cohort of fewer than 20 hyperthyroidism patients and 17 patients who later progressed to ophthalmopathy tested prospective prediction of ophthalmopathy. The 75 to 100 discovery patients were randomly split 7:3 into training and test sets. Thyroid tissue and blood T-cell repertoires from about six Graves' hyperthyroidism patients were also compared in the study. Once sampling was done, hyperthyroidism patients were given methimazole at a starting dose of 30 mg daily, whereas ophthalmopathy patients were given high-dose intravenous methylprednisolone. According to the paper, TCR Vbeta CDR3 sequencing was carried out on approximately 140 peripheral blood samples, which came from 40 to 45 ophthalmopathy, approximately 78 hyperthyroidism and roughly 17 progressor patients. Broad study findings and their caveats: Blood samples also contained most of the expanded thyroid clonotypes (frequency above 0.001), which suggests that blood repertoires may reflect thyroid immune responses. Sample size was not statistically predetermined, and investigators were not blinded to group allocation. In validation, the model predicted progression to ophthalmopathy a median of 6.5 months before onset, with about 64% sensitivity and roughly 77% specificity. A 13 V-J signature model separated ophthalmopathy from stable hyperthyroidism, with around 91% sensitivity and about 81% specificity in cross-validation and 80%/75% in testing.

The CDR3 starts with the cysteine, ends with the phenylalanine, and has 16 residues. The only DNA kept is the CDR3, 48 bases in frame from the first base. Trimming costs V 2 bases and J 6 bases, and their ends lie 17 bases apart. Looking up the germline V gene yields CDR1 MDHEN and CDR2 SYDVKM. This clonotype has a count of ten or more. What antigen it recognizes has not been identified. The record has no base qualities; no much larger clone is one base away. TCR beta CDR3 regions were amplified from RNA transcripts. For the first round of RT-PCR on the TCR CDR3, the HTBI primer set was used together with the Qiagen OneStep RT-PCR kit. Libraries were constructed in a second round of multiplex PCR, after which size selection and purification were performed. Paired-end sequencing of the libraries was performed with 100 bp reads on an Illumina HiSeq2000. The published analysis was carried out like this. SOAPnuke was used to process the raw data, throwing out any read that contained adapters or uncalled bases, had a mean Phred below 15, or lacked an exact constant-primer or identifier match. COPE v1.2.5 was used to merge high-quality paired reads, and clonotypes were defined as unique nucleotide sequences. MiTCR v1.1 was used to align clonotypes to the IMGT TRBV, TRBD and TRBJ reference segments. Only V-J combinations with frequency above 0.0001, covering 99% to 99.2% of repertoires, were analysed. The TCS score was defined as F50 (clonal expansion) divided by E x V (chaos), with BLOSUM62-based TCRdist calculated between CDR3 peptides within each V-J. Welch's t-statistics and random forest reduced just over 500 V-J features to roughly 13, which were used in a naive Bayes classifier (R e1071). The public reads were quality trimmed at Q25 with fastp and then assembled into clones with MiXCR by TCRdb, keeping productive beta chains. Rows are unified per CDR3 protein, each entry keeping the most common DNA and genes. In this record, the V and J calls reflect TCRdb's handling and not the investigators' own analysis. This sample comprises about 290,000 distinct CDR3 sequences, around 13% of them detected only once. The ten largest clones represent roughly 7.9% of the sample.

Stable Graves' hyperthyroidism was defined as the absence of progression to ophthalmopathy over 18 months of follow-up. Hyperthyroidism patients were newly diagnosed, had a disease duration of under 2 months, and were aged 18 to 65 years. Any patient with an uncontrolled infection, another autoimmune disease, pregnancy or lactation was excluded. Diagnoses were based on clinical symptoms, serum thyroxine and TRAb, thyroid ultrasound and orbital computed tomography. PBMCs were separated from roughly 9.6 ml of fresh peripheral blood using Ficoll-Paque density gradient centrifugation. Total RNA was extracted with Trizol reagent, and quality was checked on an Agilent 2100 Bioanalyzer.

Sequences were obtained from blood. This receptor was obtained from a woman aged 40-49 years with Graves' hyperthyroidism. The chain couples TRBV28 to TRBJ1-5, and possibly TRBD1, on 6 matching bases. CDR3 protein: CASSLGGGGNFQPQHF. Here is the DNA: TGTGCCAGCAGTTTAGGTGGAGGGGGGAACTTTCAGCCCCAGCATTTT.